These 24 T cell receptor beta chains originate from one sample sequenced in a study of shared clonotypes between healthy human individuals. Only in-frame clones appear in the TCRdb table, and some are missing; sequencing was by immunoSEQ multiplex PCR. The table records a few million clones, 85% to 95% of them present only once. The specimen sequenced was naive CD4+ T cells sorted from blood. Subset indicated: CD45RA+ positively selected. The receptors come from a man between 18 and 29 years old in good health.

This clone has just a few counts. Other DNA sequences of this sample code for an identical CDR3. CDR3 protein: CASSPDYNEQFF. The CDR3 bases are TGTGCCAGCAGCCCCGACTACAATGAGCAGTTCTTC. V is TRBV7-9 and J is TRBJ2-1, with D unclear. This CDR3 contains 12 residues. V was shortened by 5 bases and J by 3 bases, with 5 bases between the two germline ends. Germline V lookup: CDR1 SEHNR, CDR2 FQNEAQ (reference sequence).

The chain employs TRBV6-5 and TRBJ2-7; TRBD1 aligns across 7 bases. V lost 4 bases and J lost 0; bases outside the gene matches: 9. The CDR3 extends over 16 amino acids. Germline V gene data show CDR1 as MNHEY and CDR2 as SVGAGI. The CDR3: CASSSSGQESSYEQYF. CDR3 nucleotide sequence: TGTGCCAGCAGTTCCTCCGGACAGGAGAGCTCCTACGAGCAGTACTTC.

This clone appeared once. The V call is TRBV5-1, the J call TRBJ2-3; a weak D match, TRBD2 (5 bases). V lost 3 bases to trimming and J lost 5 bases, with 10 bases between them. Germline CDR1 is SGHRS and CDR2 is YFSETQ. The CDR3 sequence is 13 residues long. CDR3 region: CASSYRGLDTQYF. The CDR3 nucleotides read TGCGCCAGCAGCTATCGAGGGTTAGATACGCAGTATTTT.

The J gene is TRBJ2-7, the V gene TRBV18; 8 bases line up with TRBD2. The germline V gene has CDR1 KGHSH and CDR2 LQKENI. This CDR3 comprises 15 residues. The V gene end was trimmed by 6 bases and the J gene end by 0 bases; junction bases not matched to a gene: 7. CDR3 nucleotide sequence: TGTGCCAGCTCCCCGGGAGGGGGGAGCTCCTACGAGCAGTACTTC. Its protein is CASSPGGGSSYEQYF.

The rearrangement links TRBV19 to TRBJ1-1; TRBD1 aligns across 8 bases. The CDR3 consists of 14 residues. Germline CDR1 and CDR2: LNHDA and SQIVND (reference sequence). The V and J ends lost 7 bases and 5 bases, in that order; junction bases with no gene match: 9. This CDR3 is CASNQGAIRTEAFF. The CDR3 region has the DNA TGTGCCAGTAATCAGGGGGCCATTAGGACTGAAGCTTTCTTT.

V gene TRBV28 combines with J gene TRBJ1-5; TRBD1 matches at 7 bases. CDR1 is MDHEN and CDR2 is SYDVKM in the germline V gene. V was clipped by 7 bases and J by 4 bases; unmatched bases: 10. The CDR3 has 15 amino acids. The CDR3 is CASNNQGGGNQPQHF. CDR3 in DNA: TGTGCCAGCAACAACCAGGGGGGCGGGAATCAGCCCCAGCATTTT.

About this clone itself: This same CDR3 is encoded by further DNA sequences in the sample. V and J are TRBV7-3 and TRBJ1-6; D is perhaps TRBD1 (6 bases). This CDR3 is 13 amino acids long. CDR1 SGHTA and CDR2 FQGTGA come from the germline V gene. V was cut by 5 bases and J by 7 bases, with 9 bases left in between. This CDR3 is CASSPGQNSPLHF. The DNA for the CDR3 is TGTGCCAGCAGCCCAGGACAGAATTCACCCCTCCACTTT.

Details on this clone: Other DNA variants within this sample encode the same CDR3. This rearrangement joins TRBV5-1 to TRBJ2-5; TRBD1 aligns across 8 bases. The CDR3 consists of 14 residues. Germline V gene lookup returns CDR1 SGHRS and CDR2 YFSETQ. V lost 5 bases, J lost 2 bases, and 5 bases stayed unmatched. The CDR3, as DNA: TGCGCCAGCAGTTTTGGACAGGGACAAGAGACCCAGTACTTC. It codes for CASSFGQGQETQYF.

This rearrangement joins TRBV16 to TRBJ1-1, with D possibly TRBD1 on 5 matching bases. The CDR3 has 13 amino acids. V dropped 4 bases and J dropped 5 bases, with 11 bases sitting between them. Germline V gives CDR1 KGHSY, CDR2 FQNENV. The DNA for the CDR3 is TGTGCCAGCAGCCGCCTTGGGGGAACTGAAGCTTTCTTT. This sequence encodes CASSRLGGTEAFF. The whole variable domain, filled in from reference TRBV16 and TRBJ1-1, reads GEEVAQTPKHLVRGEGQKAKLYCAPIKGHSYVFWYQQVLKNEFKFLISFQNENVFDETGMPKERFSAKCLPNSPCSLEIQATKLEDSAVYFCASSRLGGTEAFFGQGTRLTVV.

The chain joins TRBV10-3 to TRBJ2-3, with D perhaps TRBD1 (5 bases). CDR1 ENHRY and CDR2 SYGVKD come from the germline V gene. V gave up 7 bases and J gave up 2 bases, with 13 bases separating them. The CDR3 spans 14 residues. The CDR3 nucleotides are TGTGCCATCACTAGACAGAAATCCACAGATACGCAGTATTTT. This gives the protein CAITRQKSTDTQYF.

V gene TRBV6-1 combines with J gene TRBJ1-1; weak D call: TRBD1 (5 bases). This CDR3 region has 12 residues. The ends were cut back, 10 bases at V and 1 base at J, with 10 bases in the middle. Germline lookup yields CDR1 MNHNS and CDR2 SASEGT. DNA for the CDR3: TGTGCCACGGGGCGGGGGAACACTGAAGCTTTCTTT. Translated: CATGRGNTEAFF.

V is TRBV18 and J is TRBJ1-1; D is unresolved. The V end was cut by 4 bases, the J end by 0 bases, with 12 bases between. Germline values: CDR1 KGHSH, CDR2 LQKENI. The CDR3 has 15 amino acids. This chain's CDR3 is CASSLLIDMNTEAFF. As DNA, the CDR3 is TGTGCCAGCTCACTACTGATAGACATGAACACTGAAGCTTTCTTT.

The chain carries TRBV15 and TRBJ1-5; D uncertain. There are 15 residues in the CDR3. V was trimmed by 2 bases and J by 1 base, leaving 9 bases between them. Germline CDR1 and CDR2: LNHNV and YYDKDF (reference sequence). The CDR3 loop is CATSRYGVSNQPQHF. Written as DNA, the CDR3 is TGTGCCACCAGCAGATATGGGGTAAGCAATCAGCCCCAGCATTTT.

Notes on this clone: At the DNA level, this CDR3 is encoded by other sequences in the same sample as well. The rearrangement uses TRBV5-1 and TRBJ2-2, with D possibly being TRBD1 (5 bases). With 0 bases removed from V and 0 bases from J, the gap between germline ends came to 6 bases. The CDR3 has 15 residues. Germline assignment: CDR1 SGHRS and CDR2 YFSETQ. The DNA of the CDR3 is TGCGCCAGCAGCTTGGGGACACCGAACACCGGGGAGCTGTTTTTT. Encoded protein: CASSLGTPNTGELFF. Variable domain in full (rest from reference TRBV5-1 and TRBJ2-2): KAGVTQTPRYLIKTRGQQVTLSCSPISGHRSVSWYQQTPGQGLQFLFEYFSETQRNKGNFPGRFSGRQFSNSRSEMNVSTLELGDSALYLCASSLGTPNTGELFFGEGSRLTVL.

The rearrangement links TRBV6-1 to TRBJ2-3, with 8 bases that match TRBD2. The CDR3 contains 13 residues. Germline CDR1 is MNHNS and CDR2 is SASEGT. The ends lost 9 bases at V and 4 bases at J; junction bases unmatched: 6. The CDR3 here is CASREGGADTQYF. The CDR3 DNA sequence: TGTGCCAGTCGGGAGGGGGGCGCAGATACGCAGTATTTT.

V and J are TRBV5-6 and TRBJ1-2, with 10 bases lining up with TRBD1. The length of the CDR3 is 15 residues. Germline V gives CDR1 SGHDT, CDR2 YYEEEE. With V trimmed by 4 bases and J by 5 bases, 8 bases remained unmatched. CDR3 sequence (DNA): TGTGCCAGCAGCCCCAGGACAGGGGGTCTATATGGCTACACCTTC. Protein: CASSPRTGGLYGYTF.

The J gene is TRBJ2-2, the V gene TRBV9; no clear D. V was trimmed by 3 bases and J by 3 bases, leaving 15 bases between them. Germline CDR1 reads SGDLS; CDR2 reads YYNGEE. This CDR3 is 16 amino acids long. The CDR3 protein is CASSARLVRDTGELFF. DNA for the CDR3: TGTGCCAGCAGCGCGCGATTAGTCCGTGACACCGGGGAGCTGTTTTTT.

The chain combines TRBV6-5 with TRBJ2-5; D possibly matches TRBD1 or TRBD2 (5 bases each). The CDR3 totals 15 residues. CDR1 and CDR2 from the germline V gene are MNHEY and SVGAGI. V was clipped by 2 bases and J by 5 bases, with 15 bases between them. The CDR3 spells CASSYALIEGETQYF. The CDR3 DNA follows: TGTGCCAGCAGTTACGCCCTGATTGAGGGGGAGACCCAGTACTTC.

The J gene is TRBJ2-7, the V gene TRBV28; D ambiguous. V was clipped by 4 bases and J by 6 bases, with 10 bases between them. The CDR3 runs 12 residues. In germline, CDR1 is MDHEN, CDR2 SYDVKM. DNA of the CDR3: TGTGCCAGCAGTTATCTAGATTCCGAGCAGTACTTC. Encoded protein: CASSYLDSEQYF.

Here the CDR3 DNA reads TGTGCCAGCAGTGATCAGGCGGCAGATACGCAGTATTTT. Translating gives CASSDQAADTQYF. The chain couples TRBV6-4 to TRBJ2-3; no definite D call. Trimming removed 3 bases from V and 4 bases from J, with 8 bases in between. CDR3 length: 13 residues. CDR1 and CDR2 from the germline V gene are MRHNA and SNTAGT.

The chain recombines TRBV6-5 with TRBJ1-1; possibly TRBD1 for D (5 bases). This CDR3 region has 15 residues. In germline, CDR1 is MNHEY, CDR2 SVGAGI. The germline V and J ends were trimmed by 0 bases and 4 bases, with 12 bases remaining between them. As DNA, the CDR3 is TGTGCCAGCAGTTACTCGACCAGGGTAGGCACTGAAGCTTTCTTT. Protein sequence: CASSYSTRVGTEAFF.

The genes are TRBV5-4 and TRBJ1-3; TRBD1 matches 7 bases. The V gene end was trimmed by 4 bases and the J gene end by 0 bases; junction bases not matched to a gene: 7. In germline, CDR1 is SGHNT, CDR2 YYREEE (reference sequence). The CDR3 runs 16 residues. The CDR3 here is CASSPGQELSGNTIYF. CDR3 nucleotide sequence: TGTGCCAGCAGCCCCGGACAGGAACTCTCTGGAAACACCATATATTTT.

The table lists this clone with a count of one. The rearrangement joins TRBV19 to TRBJ2-7; D possibly corresponds to TRBD2 (6 bases). Germline V gives CDR1 LNHDA, CDR2 SQIVND (reference sequence). The CDR3 length is 14 residues. The V end was cut by 1 base, the J end by 4 bases, with 11 bases between. The CDR3 bases are TGTGCCAGTAGTATAGGGGGAGGAAAATACGAGCAGTACTTC. Encoded protein: CASSIGGGKYEQYF.

Details on this clone: The identical CDR3 is also encoded by other nucleotide sequences in the sample. The chain is built from TRBV18 and TRBJ2-7; 8 positions agree with TRBD2. Germline values: CDR1 KGHSH, CDR2 LQKENI. The CDR3 sequence is 14 residues long. J gave up 0 bases and V 6 bases, and 4 bases lay outside the gene matches. CDR3 protein: CASSPGGGSYEQYF. The CDR3 DNA reads TGTGCCAGCTCTCCCGGGGGGGGCTCCTACGAGCAGTACTTC.